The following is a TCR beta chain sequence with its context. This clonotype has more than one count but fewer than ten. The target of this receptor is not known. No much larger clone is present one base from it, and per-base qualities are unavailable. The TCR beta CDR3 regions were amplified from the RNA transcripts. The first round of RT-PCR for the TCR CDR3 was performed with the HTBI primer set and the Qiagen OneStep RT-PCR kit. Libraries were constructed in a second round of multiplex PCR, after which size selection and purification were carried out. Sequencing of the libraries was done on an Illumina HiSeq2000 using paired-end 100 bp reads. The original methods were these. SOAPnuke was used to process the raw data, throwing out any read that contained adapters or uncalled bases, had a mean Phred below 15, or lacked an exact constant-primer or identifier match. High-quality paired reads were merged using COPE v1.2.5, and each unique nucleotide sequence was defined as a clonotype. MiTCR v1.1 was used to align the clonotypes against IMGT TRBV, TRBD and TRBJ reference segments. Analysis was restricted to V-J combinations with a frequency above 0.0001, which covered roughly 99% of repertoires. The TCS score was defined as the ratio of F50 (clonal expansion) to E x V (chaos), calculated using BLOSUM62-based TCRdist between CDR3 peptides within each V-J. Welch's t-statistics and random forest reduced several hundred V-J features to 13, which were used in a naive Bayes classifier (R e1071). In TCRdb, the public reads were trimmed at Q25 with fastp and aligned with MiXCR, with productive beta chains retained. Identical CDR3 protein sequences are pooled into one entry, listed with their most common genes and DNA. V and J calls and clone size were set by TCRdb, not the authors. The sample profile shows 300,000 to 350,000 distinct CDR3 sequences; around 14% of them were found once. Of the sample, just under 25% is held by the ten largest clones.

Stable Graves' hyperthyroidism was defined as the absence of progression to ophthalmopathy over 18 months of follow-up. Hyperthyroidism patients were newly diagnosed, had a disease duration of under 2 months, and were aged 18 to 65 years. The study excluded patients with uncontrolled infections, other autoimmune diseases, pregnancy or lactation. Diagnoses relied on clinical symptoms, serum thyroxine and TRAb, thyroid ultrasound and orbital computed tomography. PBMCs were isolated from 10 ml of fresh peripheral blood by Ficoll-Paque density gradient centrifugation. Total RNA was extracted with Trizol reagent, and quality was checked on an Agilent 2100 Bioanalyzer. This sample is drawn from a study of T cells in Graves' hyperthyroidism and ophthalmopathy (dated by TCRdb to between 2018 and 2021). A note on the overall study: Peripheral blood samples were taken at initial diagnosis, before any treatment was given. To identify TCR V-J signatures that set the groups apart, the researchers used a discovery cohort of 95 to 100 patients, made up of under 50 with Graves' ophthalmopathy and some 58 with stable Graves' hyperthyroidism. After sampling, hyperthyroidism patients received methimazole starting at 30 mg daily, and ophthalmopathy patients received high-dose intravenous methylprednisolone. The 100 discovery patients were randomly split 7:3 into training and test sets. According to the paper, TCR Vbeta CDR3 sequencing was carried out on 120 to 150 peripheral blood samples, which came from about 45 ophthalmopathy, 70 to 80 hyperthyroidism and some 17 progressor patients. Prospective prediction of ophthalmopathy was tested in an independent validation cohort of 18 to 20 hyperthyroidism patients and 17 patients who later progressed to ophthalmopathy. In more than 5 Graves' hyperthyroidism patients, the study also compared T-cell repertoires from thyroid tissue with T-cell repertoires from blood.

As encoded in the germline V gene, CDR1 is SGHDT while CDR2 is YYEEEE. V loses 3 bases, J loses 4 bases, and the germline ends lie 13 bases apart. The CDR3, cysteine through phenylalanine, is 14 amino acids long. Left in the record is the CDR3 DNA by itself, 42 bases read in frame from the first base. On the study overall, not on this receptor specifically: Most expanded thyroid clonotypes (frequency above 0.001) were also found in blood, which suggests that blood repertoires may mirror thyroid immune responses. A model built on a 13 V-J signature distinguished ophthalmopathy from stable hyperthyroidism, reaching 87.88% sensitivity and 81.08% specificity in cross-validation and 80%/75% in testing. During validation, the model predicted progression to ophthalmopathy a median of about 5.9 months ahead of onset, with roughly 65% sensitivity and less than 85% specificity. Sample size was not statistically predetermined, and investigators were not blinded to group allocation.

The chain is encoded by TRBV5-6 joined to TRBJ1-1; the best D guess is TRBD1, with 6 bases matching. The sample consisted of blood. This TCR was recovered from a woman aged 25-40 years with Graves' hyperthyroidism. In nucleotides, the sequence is TGTGCCAGCAGCTCACGTTGGGGGCCCACTGAAGCTTTCTTT. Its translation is CASSSRWGPTEAFF.